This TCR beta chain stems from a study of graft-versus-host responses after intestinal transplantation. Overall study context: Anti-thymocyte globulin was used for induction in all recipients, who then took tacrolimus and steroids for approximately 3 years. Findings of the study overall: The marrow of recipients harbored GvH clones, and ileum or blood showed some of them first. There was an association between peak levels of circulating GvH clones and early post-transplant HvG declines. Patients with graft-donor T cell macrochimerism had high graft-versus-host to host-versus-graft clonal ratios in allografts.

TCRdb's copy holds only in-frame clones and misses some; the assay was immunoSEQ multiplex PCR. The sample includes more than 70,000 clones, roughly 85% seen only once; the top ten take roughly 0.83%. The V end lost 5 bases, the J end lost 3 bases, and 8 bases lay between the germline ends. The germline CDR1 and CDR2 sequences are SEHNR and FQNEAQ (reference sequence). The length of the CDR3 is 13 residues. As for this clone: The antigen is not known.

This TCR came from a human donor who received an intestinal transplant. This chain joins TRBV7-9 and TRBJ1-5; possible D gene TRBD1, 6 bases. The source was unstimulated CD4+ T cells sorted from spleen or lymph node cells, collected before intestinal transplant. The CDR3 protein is CASSRDNNQPQHF. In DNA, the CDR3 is TGTGCCAGCAGCCGGGACAACAATCAGCCCCAGCATTTT.